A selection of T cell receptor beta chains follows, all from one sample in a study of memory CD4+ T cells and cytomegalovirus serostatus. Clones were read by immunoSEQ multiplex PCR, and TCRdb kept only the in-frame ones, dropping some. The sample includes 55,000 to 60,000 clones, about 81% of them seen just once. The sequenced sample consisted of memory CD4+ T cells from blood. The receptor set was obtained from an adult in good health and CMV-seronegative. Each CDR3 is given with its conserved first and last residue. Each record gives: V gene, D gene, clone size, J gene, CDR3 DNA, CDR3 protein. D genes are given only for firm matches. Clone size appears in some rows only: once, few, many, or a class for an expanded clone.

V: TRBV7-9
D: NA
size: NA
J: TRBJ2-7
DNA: TGTGCCAGCAGGGCCCTCTCGGACCCGGTGCGGGAGCAGTACTTC
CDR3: CASRALSDPVREQYF

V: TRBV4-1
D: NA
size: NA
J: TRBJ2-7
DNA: TGCGCCAGCAGCAGAGAGCCAGGGGGGTCCTACGAGCAGTACTTC
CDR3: CASSREPGGSYEQYF

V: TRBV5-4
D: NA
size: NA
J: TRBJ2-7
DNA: TGTGCCAGCAGCTTGGCAGGGGCCCACTACGAGCAGTACTTC
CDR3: CASSLAGAHYEQYF

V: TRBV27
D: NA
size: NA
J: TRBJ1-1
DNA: TGTGCCAGCAGTTTACGCGGGCCAATGAACACTGAAGCTTTCTTT
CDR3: CASSLRGPMNTEAFF

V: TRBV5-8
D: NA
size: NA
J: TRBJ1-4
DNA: TGTGCCAGCAGCTTCGAAGGGGTGAAACTGTTTTTT
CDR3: CASSFEGVKLFF

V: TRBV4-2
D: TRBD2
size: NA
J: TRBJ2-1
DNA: TGTGCCAGCAGCCAAGAAAGCGGGAGTAGAAATGAGCAGTTCTTC
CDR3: CASSQESGSRNEQFF

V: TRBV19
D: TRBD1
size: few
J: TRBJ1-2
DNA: TGTGCCAGTAGTCCTCCCCGGACAGGGGCCCACAACTATGGCTACACCTTC
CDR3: CASSPPRTGAHNYGYTF

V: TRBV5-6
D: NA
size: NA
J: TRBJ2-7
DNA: TGTGCCAGCAGCCGAGGGTTGTCCTACGAGCAGTACTTC
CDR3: CASSRGLSYEQYF

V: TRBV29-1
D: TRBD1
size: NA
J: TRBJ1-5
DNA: TGCAGCGTTTTGGGACAGGGGGGCAATCAGCCCCAGCATTTT
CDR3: CSVLGQGGNQPQHF

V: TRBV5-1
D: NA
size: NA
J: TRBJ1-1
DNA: TGCGCCAGCAGCGCCCGCGGGATGAACACTGAAGCTTTCTTT
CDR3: CASSARGMNTEAFF

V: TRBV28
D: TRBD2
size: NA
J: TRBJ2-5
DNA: TGTGCCAGCAGTCCAGGACTAGCGGGAGGGCGAGAGACCCAGTACTTC
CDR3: CASSPGLAGGRETQYF

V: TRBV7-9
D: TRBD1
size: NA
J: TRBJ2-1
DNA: TGTGCCAGCAGCTTAGAAGGACTCCAGGGGGTAGAGCAGTTCTTC
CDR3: CASSLEGLQGVEQFF

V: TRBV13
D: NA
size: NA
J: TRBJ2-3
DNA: TGTGCCAGCAGCTTCACGGGGCCCCGCGGAGATACGCAGTATTTT
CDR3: CASSFTGPRGDTQYF

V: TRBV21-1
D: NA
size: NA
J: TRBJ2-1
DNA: TGTGCCAGCAGCACAAAAGAGAAAGGTCATTCCTACAATGAGCAGTTCTTC
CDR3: CASSTKEKGHSYNEQFF

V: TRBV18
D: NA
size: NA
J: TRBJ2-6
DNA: TGTGCCAGCTCACCACCGTCAGGGCGGGTCTCTGGGGCCAACGTCCTGACTTTC
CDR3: CASSPPSGRVSGANVLTF

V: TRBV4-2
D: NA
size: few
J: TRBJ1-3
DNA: TGTGCCAGCAGCCAAGCGATAGGAGGGAGCGGAAACACCATATATTTT
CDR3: CASSQAIGGSGNTIYF

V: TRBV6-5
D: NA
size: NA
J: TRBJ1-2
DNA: TGTGCCAGCAGTTACGTTGGACGGGTGATACCTAATGGCTACACCTTC
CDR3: CASSYVGRVIPNGYTF

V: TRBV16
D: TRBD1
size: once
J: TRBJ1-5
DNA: TGTGCCAGCAGCCAATCCGCAACAGGGGGCTTTTGGGGGAATCAGCCCCAGCATTTT
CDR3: CASSQSATGGFWGNQPQHF

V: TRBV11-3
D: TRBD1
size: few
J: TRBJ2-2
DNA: TGTGCCAGCAGCGACAGGGTTATGAACACCGGGGAGCTGTTTTTT
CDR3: CASSDRVMNTGELFF

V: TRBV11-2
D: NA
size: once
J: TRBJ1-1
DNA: TGTGCCAGCAGCTTAGATCAGGGGTTTGAAGCTTTCTTT
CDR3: CASSLDQGFEAFF

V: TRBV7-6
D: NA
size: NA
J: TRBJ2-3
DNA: TGTGCCAGCAGCGTGACTAGTAACGCAGATACGCAGTATTTT
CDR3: CASSVTSNADTQYF

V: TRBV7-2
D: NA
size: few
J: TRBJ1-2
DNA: TGTGCCAGCAGCAGCGTGGGGTTCTCAGAGGGCTACACCTTC
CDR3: CASSSVGFSEGYTF

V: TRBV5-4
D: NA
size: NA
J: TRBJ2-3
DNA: TGTGCCAGCAGCCCGGAGAAAGATACGCAGTATTTT
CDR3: CASSPEKDTQYF

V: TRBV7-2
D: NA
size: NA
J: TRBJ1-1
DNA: TGTGCCAGCCACAGAACCAGAAACACTGAAGCTTTCTTT
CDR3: CASHRTRNTEAFF

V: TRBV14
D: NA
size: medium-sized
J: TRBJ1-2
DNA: TGTGCCAGCAGCCCCGGCCCCTCGACGGGCTACACCTTC
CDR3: CASSPGPSTGYTF

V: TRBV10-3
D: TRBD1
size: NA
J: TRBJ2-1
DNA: TGTGCCACTAATTCCGGGACAGGGGGAGATGAGCAGTTCTTC
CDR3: CATNSGTGGDEQFF

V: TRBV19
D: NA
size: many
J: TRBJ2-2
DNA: TGTGCCAGTAGAACGAACGGAGACACCGGGGAGCTGTTTTTT
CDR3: CASRTNGDTGELFF

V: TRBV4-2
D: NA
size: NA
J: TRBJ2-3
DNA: TGTGCCAGCAGCCAAGATGGCGGTAGCGGCACAGATACGCAGTATTTT
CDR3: CASSQDGGSGTDTQYF

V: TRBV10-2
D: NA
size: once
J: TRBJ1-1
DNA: TGCGCCAGCAGTGAGGTTGGCAGGGCGGTCACTGAAGCTTTCTTT
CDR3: CASSEVGRAVTEAFF

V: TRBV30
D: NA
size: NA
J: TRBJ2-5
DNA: TGTGCCTGGAATCACGATCGTCGGGAGACCCAGTACTTC
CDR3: CAWNHDRRETQYF

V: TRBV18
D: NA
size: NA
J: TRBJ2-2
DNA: TGTGCCAGCTCACCTCAAGGTGGGGCGAACACCGGGGAGCTGTTTTTT
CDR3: CASSPQGGANTGELFF

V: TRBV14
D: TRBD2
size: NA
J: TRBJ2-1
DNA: TGTGCCAGCAGCCCCTATAGCGGGAGATCCTACAATGAGCAGTTCTTC
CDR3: CASSPYSGRSYNEQFF

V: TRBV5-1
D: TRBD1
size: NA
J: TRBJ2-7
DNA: TGCGCCAGCAGCTCACTGGGGATCTTGAGGGGACAGGGGGTTAACGAGCAGTACTTC
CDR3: CASSSLGILRGQGVNEQYF

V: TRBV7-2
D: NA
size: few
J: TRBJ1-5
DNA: TGTGCCAGCAGCCTCCAAAGCAATCAGCCCCAGCATTTT
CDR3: CASSLQSNQPQHF

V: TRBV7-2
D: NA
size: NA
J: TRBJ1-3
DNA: TGTGCCAGCACCACACCGGGCAGCGCCTCTGGAAACACCATATATTTT
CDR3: CASTTPGSASGNTIYF

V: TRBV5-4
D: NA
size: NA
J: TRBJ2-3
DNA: TGTGCCAGCAGCCACCTACATGTCACAGATACGCAGTATTTT
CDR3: CASSHLHVTDTQYF

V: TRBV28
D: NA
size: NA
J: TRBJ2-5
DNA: TGTGCCAGCCGCGGAGGAGAGACCCAGTACTTC
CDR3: CASRGGETQYF

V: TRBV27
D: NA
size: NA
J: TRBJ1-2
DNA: TGTGCCAGCTACCGGAGGAGGGACGGGCTTCTAGGCTACACCTTC
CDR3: CASYRRRDGLLGYTF

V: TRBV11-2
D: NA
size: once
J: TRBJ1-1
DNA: TGTGCCAGCAGCCAATCGGGGCGGAGAGCTTTCTTT
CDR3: CASSQSGRRAFF

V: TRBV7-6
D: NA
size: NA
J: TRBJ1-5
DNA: TGTGCCAGCAGCCAAGCTGCGGGGGCGAGCAATCAGCCCCAGCATTTT
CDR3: CASSQAAGASNQPQHF

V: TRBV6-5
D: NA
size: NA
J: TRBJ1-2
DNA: TGTGCCAGCAGTCGTCAGGGGAACTATGGCTACACCTTC
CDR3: CASSRQGNYGYTF

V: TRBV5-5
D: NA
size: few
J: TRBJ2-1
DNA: TGTGCCAGCAGCTGGGGGCGGGGAACGGTGGGATACAATGAGCAGTTCTTC
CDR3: CASSWGRGTVGYNEQFF

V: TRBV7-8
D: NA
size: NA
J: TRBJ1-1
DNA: TGTGCCAGCAGCTTAGCGGGGGCATCCGGGGTTAACACTGAAGCTTTCTTT
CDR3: CASSLAGASGVNTEAFF

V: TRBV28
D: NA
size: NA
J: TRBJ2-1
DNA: TGTGCCAGCAGTTTCGGGGTATACAATGAGCAGTTCTTC
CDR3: CASSFGVYNEQFF

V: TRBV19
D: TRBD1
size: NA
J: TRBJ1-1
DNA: TGTGCCAGTAGTACCCACGGACAGGGGAAAATGAACACTGAAGCTTTCTTT
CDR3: CASSTHGQGKMNTEAFF

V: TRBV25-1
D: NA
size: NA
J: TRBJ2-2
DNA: TGTGCCAGCAGTGCTTTAGGTTCCGTCGCCGGGGAGCTGTTTTTT
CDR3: CASSALGSVAGELFF

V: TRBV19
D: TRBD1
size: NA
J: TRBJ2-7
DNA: TGTGCCAGTAGTGGTCGGACAGGGGGCAACGTCGACGAGCAGTACTTC
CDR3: CASSGRTGGNVDEQYF

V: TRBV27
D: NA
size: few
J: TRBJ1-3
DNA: TGTGCCAGCAGTTTATCTCGGGGTGGAAACACCATATATTTT
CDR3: CASSLSRGGNTIYF